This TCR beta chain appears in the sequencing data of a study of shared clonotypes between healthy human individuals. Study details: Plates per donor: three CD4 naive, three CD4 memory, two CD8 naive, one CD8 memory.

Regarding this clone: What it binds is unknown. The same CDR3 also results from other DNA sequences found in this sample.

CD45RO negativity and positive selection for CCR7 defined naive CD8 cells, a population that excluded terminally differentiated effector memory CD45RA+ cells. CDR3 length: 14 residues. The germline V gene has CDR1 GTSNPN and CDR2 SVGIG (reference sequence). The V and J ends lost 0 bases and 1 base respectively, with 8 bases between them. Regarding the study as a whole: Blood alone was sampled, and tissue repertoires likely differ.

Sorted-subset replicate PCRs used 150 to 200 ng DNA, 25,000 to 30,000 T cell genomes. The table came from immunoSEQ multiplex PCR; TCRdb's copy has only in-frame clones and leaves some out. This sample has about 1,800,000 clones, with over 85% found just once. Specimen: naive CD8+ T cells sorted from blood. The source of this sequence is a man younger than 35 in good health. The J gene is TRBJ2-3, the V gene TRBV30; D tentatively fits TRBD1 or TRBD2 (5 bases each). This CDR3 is CAWSVGTGTDTQYF. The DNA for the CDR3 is TGTGCCTGGAGTGTTGGGACCGGCACAGATACGCAGTATTTT. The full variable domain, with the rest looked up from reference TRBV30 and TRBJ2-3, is SQTIHQWPATLVQPVGSPLSLECTVEGTSNPNLYWYRQAAGRGLQLLFYSVGIGQISSEVPQNLSASRPQDRQFILSSKKLLLSDSGFYLCAWSVGTGTDTQYFGPGTRLTVL.